A selection of T cell receptor beta chains follows, all from one sample in a study of OX40 agonist ivuxolimab in advanced cancers. Sequencing used immunoSEQ multiplex PCR; TCRdb keeps in-frame clones, though not all of them. The profile shows around 30,000 clones, 90% of them singletons. The sample in question was CD4+ or CD8+ T cells sorted from blood, obtained in a trial of the OX40 agonist ivuxolimab. The receptors stem from an adult with an advanced solid tumor such as melanoma, head and neck, liver or kidney cancer. Each CDR3 is given with its conserved first and last residue. The D gene is left open where the match is weak. Size is omitted from some rows. Given values are once, few, many or a class for expanded clones.

j_call,v_call,clone_size,d_call,cdr3_aa,cdr3_nt
TRBJ1-2,TRBV10-1,.,.,CASSDSPYYGYTF,TGCGCCAGCAGTGATAGCCCTTACTATGGCTACACCTTC
TRBJ2-5,TRBV7-2,.,TRBD2,CASAHGTSGRWTAQETQYF,TGTGCCAGCGCACATGGGACTAGCGGGAGGTGGACCGCTCAAGAGACCCAGTACTTC
TRBJ2-7,TRBV5-1,.,TRBD1,CASSFGTGTHYEQYF,TGCGCCAGCAGCTTCGGGACAGGGACTCATTACGAGCAGTACTTC
TRBJ1-1,TRBV7-9,.,TRBD1,CASSINRGLNTEAFF,TGTGCCAGCAGCATAAACAGGGGACTGAACACTGAAGCTTTCTTT
TRBJ1-5,TRBV11-2,.,TRBD1,CASSLTGGQPQHF,TGTGCCAGCAGCTTGACAGGGGGTCAGCCCCAGCATTTT
TRBJ2-5,TRBV27,.,.,CASSLSSSVIGETQYF,TGTGCCAGCTCCCTATCAAGTAGCGTAATAGGAGAGACCCAGTACTTC
TRBJ1-3,TRBV9,.,.,CASSVGLSGNTIYF,TGTGCCAGCAGCGTAGGTCTCTCTGGAAACACCATATATTTT
TRBJ2-1,TRBV7-9,.,TRBD2,CASSLGLAAYNEQFF,TGTGCCAGCAGCTTGGGACTAGCGGCCTACAATGAGCAGTTCTTC
TRBJ2-2,TRBV2,.,.,CASSEGIGDTGELFF,TGTGCCAGCAGTGAAGGGATCGGGGACACCGGGGAGCTGTTTTTT
TRBJ2-1,TRBV11-3,.,TRBD2,CASSFTTGGYNEQFF,TGTGCCAGCAGCTTCACGACGGGAGGGTACAATGAGCAGTTCTTC
TRBJ2-1,TRBV7-9,.,.,CASSLALRNNEQFF,TGTGCCAGCAGCTTAGCTCTCAGGAACAATGAGCAGTTCTTC
TRBJ2-1,TRBV6-5,.,.,CASRIQSYSYNEQFF,TGTGCCAGCAGAATACAGAGTTACTCCTACAATGAGCAGTTCTTC
TRBJ1-1,TRBV19,.,.,CASSPVGWEAFF,TGTGCCAGTAGCCCCGTGGGGTGGGAAGCTTTCTTT
TRBJ2-7,TRBV5-1,.,.,CASSTAGSSYEQYF,TGCGCCAGCAGCACCGCAGGGAGCTCCTACGAGCAGTACTTC
TRBJ2-1,TRBV6-5,once,.,CASSLNPWGEQFF,TGTGCCAGCAGTTTGAACCCCTGGGGTGAGCAGTTCTTC
TRBJ2-7,TRBV9,.,.,CASSVGYSDAYEQYF,TGTGCCAGCAGCGTAGGGTACAGCGACGCCTACGAGCAGTACTTC